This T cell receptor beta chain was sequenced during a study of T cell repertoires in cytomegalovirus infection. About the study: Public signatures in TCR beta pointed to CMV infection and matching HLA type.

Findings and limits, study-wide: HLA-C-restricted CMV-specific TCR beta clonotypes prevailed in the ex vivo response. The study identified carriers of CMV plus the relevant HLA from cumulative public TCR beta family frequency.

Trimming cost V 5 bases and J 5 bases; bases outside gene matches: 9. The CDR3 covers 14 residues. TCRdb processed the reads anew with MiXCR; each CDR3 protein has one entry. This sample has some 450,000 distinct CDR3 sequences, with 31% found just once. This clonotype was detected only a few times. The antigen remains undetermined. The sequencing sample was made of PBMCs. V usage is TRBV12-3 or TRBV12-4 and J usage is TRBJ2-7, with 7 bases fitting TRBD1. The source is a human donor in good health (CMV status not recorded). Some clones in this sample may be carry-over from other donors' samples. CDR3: CASSPPGQANEQYF. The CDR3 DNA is TGTGCCAGCAGTCCCCCAGGACAGGCAAACGAGCAGTACTTC.